This T cell receptor (beta chain) was profiled in a study of CD8+CD57+ T cells in acquired aplastic anemia. In the study overall: Average DNA yield from sorted CD4+ and CD8+ cells was about 2.9 ug.

Genomic DNA, the template, was used for profiling of the TCR beta VDJ and CDR3. MiXCR, applied by TCRdb to the reads, yields one record per CDR3 protein. The table lists 250,000 to 300,000 distinct CDR3 sequences, 45% to 70% of them singletons. Study observations and caveats: Significance was not reached for CD8+ Simpson's diversity between patients and controls. In common between the patients and the controls were twenty-nine CD8+ CDR3 sequences.

A word on this clonotype: The antigen is unknown.

This CDR3 has 16 residues. The germline V gene encodes CDR1 DFQATT and CDR2 SNEGSKA (reference sequence). Unmatched junction bases numbered 4, after V lost 1 base and J lost 5 bases. The rearrangement links TRBV20-1 to TRBJ2-2; the match to TRBD2 covers 13 bases. This clonotype originated in a human donor with severe aplastic anemia or a healthy control (not recorded which). Sequencing was done on a sample of sorted CD4+, CD8+, or CD8+CD57+ T cells (not recorded which) from PBMCs. The CDR3 spells CSARGPGLAGTGELFF. In DNA, the CDR3 is TGCAGTGCTAGAGGACCGGGACTAGCGGGGACCGGGGAGCTGTTTTTT.